One T cell receptor (beta chain) is described in this entry. Its antigen is undetermined. The sample is drawn from a study of OX40 agonist ivuxolimab in advanced cancers. Study observations and caveats: Clonal expansion by week 6 occurred in CD4+ and CD8+ blood T cells (at 0.1 to 3.0 mg/kg).

Germline CDR1 reads SGHTA; CDR2 reads FQGNSA. The CDR3 runs to 17 residues. V was trimmed by 6 bases and J by 4 bases, leaving 25 bases between them. Data came from immunoSEQ multiplex PCR; TCRdb stores just in-frame clones and leaves some out. Of nearly 25,000 clones in the sample, 60% to 80% were seen once. The sample in question was CD4+ or CD8+ T cells sorted from blood, obtained in a trial of the OX40 agonist ivuxolimab. V and J are TRBV7-2 and TRBJ2-7, with D perhaps assigned TRBD1 or TRBD2 (6 bases each). The origin of this receptor is an adult with an advanced solid tumor such as melanoma, head and neck, liver or kidney cancer. DNA for the CDR3: TGTGCCAGCAGATTGACCGGGGGCCAGAATATAATGTACGAGCAGTACTTC. It codes for CASRLTGGQNIMYEQYF. Supplemented by reference TRBV7-2 and TRBJ2-7, the full variable domain reads GAGVSQSPSNKVTEKGKDVELRCDPISGHTALYWYRQSLGQGLEFLIYFQGNSAPDKSGLPSDRFSAERTGGSVSTLTIQRTQQEDSAVYLCASRLTGGQNIMYEQYFGPGTRLTVT.